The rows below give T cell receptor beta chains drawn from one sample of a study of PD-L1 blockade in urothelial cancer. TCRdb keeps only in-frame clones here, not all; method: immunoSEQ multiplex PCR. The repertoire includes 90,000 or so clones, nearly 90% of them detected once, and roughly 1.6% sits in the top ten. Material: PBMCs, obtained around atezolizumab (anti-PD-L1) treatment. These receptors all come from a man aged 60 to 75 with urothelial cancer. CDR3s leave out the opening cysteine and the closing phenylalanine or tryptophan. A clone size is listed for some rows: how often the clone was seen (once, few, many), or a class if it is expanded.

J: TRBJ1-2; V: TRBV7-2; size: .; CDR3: ASSLSADHQAYGYT
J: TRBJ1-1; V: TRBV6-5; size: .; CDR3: ASTNNRNTEAF
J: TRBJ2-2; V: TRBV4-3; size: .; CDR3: ASSQEGSRGGGELF
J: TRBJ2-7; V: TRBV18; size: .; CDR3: ASSPPETGRHEQY
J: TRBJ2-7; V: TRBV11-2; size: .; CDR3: ASSPLGGSGSTYEQY
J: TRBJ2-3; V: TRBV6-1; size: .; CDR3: ASSQGGDPDTQY
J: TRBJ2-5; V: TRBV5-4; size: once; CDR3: ASSLARLAGGPRQETQY
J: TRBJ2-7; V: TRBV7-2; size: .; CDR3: ASSFRAPQRNPYEQY
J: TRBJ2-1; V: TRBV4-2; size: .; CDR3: ASSQQLTGTSGKRNEQF
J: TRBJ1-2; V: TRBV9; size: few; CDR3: ASSVATAGVYGYT
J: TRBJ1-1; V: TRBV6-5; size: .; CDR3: ASSADRGNTEAF
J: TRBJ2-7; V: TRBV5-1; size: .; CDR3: ASSIGTSGSSPYEQY
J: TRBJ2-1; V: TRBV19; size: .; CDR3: ASSGDRYNEQF
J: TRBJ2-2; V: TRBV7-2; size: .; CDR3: ASSLVRYGELF
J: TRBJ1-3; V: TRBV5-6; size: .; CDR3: ASSLRGLYSGNTIY
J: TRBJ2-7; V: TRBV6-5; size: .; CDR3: ASSYFSGTGIGEQY
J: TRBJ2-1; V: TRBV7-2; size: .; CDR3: ASSLGPGEYNEQF
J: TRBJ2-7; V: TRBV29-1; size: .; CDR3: SVVAGGDEQY
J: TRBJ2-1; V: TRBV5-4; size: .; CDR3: ASSQPNSYNEQF
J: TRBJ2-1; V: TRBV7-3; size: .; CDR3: ASSFNAAGEQF
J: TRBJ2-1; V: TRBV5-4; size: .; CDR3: ASSFGTSGSYNEQF
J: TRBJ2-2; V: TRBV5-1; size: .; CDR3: ASSFFAGAGELF
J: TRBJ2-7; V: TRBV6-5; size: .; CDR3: ASSYSSGRNPYEQY
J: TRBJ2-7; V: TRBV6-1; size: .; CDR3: ASRESDYEQY
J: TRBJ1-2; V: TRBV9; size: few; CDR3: ASSAGQGAYGYT
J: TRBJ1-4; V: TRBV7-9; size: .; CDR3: ASSLGRQGNEKLF
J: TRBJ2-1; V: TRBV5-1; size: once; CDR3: ASSREGALSYNEQF
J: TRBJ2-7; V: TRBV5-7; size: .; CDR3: ASWGGSGSNEQY
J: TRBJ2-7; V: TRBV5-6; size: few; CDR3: ASSLYRGSHEQY
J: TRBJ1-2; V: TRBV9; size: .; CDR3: ASSLAGLGYGYT
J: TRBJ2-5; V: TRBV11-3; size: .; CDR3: ASSLDSTQETQY
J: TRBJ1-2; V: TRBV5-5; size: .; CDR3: ASSLVGQGALGYT
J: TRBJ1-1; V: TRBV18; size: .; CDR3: ASSLVARGWNTEAF
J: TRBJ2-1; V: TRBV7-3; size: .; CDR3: ASSLRPGQGAYNEQF
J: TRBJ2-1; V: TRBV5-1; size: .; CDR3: ASSLGGGSFNEQF
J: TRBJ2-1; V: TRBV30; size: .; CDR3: AWGFIAAANNEQF
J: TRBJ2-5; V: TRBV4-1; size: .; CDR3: ASSRDRQQETQY
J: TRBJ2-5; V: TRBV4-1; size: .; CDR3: ASSQEEGPGETQY
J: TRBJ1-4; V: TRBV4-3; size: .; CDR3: ASSQDRGGDTTNEKLF